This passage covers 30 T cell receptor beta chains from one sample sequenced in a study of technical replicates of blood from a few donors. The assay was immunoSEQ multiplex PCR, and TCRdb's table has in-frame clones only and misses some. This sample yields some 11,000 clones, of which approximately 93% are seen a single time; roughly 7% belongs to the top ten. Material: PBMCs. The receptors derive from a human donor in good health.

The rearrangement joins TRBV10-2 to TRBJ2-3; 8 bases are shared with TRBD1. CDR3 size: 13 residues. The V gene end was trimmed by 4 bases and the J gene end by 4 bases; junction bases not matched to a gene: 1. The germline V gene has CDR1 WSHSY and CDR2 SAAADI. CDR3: CASSVTGADTQYF. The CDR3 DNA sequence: TGCGCCAGCAGTGTGACAGGGGCAGATACGCAGTATTTT.

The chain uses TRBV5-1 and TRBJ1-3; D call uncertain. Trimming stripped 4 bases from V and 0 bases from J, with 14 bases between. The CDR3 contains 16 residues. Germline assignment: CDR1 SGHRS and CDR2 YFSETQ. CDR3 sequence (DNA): TGCGCCAGCAGCCCCGTAGGCACAGACTCTGGAAACACCATATATTTT. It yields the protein CASSPVGTDSGNTIYF.

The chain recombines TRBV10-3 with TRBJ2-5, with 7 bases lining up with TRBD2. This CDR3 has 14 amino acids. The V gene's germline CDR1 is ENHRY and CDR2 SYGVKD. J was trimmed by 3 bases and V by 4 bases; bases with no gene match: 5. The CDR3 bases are TGTGCCATCAGTGCTAGCCTAGCGGAAGAGACCCAGTACTTC. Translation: CAISASLAEETQYF.

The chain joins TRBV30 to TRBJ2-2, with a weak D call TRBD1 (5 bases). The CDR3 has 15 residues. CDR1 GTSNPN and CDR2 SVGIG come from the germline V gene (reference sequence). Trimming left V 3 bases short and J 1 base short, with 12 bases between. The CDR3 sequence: CAWRGAILNTGELFF. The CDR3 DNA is TGTGCCTGGAGAGGGGCTATCCTGAACACCGGGGAGCTGTTTTTT.

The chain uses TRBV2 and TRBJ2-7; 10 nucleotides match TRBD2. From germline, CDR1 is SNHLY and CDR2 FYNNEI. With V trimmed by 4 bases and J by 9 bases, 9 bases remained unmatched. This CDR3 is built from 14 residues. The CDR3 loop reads CASSGLAGLEWQYF. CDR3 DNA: TGTGCCAGCAGTGGACTAGCGGGCCTTGAATGGCAGTACTTC.

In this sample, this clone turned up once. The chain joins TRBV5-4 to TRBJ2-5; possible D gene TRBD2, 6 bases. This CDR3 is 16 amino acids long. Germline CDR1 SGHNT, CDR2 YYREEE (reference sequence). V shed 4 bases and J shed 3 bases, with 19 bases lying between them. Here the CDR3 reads CASSPGVYGGEETQYF. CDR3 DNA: TGTGCCAGCAGCCCGGGGGTTTATGGGGGAGAAGAGACCCAGTACTTC.

CDR3 sequence (DNA): TGTGCCAGCAGCGTAGGTTTGGGAGGGGGCTCCTACAATGAGCAGTTCTTC. It codes for CASSVGLGGGSYNEQFF. The rearrangement joins TRBV9 to TRBJ2-1; possibly TRBD2 for D (7 bases). In germline, CDR1 is SGDLS, CDR2 YYNGEE. V shed 0 bases and J shed 0 bases, with 13 bases lying between them. The CDR3 contains 17 residues.

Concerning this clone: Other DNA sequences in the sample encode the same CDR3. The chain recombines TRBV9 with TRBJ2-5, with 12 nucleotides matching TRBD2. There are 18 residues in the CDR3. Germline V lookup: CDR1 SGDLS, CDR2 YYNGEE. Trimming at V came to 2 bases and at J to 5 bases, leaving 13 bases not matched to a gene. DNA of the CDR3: TGTGCCAGCAGCGTTGGCCGGAGACTAGCGGGAGAGGGGGAGACCCAGTACTTC. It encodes CASSVGRRLAGEGETQYF.

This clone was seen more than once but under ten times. CDR3 residues: CASSDPSTSGTEAFF. The CDR3 region has the DNA TGTGCCAGCAGCGATCCCAGTACATCGGGTACTGAAGCTTTCTTT. V is TRBV11-1 and J is TRBJ1-1; D gene ambiguous. The CDR3 has 15 amino acids. Deletions cut 5 bases from V and 5 bases from J, with 18 bases between. Germline-derived CDR1 and CDR2 are SGHAT and FQDESV (reference sequence).

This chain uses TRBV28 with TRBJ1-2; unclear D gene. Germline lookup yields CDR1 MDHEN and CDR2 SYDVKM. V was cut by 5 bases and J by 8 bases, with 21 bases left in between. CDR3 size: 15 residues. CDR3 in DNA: TGTGCCAGCAGTCTCGGCCCCGTGGAGGGCCGGGGCTACACCTTC. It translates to CASSLGPVEGRGYTF.

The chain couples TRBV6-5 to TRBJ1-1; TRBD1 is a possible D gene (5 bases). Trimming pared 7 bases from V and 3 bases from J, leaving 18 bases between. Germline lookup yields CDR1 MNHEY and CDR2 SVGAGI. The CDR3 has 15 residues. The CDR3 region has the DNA TGTGCCAGCATCACTGGGGCCGGGGGGGACACTGAAGCTTTCTTT. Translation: CASITGAGGDTEAFF.

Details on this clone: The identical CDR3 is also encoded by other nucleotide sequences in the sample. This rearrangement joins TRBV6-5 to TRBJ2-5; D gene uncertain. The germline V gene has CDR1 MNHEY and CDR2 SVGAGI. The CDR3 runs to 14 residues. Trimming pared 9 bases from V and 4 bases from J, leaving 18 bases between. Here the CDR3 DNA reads TGTGCCAGTAGTACCCGGTTTAGCCGAGAGACCCAGTACTTC. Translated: CASSTRFSRETQYF.

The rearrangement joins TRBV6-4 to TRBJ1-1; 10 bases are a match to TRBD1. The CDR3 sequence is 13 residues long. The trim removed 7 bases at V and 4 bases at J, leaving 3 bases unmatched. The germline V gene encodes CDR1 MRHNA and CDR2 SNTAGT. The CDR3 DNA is TGTGCCAGCAAGGGGACAGGGGCCACTGAAGCTTTCTTT. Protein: CASKGTGATEAFF.

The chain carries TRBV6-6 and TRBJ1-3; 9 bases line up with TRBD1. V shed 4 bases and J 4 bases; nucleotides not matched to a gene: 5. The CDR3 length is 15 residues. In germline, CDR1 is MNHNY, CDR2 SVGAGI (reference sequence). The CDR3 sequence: CASSFWTGEGNTIYF. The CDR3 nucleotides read TGTGCCAGCAGTTTCTGGACAGGGGAAGGAAACACCATATATTTT.

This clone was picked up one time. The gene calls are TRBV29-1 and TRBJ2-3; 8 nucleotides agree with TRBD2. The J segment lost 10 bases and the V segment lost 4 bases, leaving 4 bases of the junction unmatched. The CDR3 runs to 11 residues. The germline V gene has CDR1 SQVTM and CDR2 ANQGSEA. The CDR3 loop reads CSVVAGSAQYF. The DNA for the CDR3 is TGCAGCGTTGTAGCGGGATCAGCGCAGTATTTT.

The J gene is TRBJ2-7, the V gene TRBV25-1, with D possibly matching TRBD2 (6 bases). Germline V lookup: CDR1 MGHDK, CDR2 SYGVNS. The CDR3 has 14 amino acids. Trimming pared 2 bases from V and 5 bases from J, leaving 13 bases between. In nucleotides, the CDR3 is TGTGCCAGCAGTGAAGGAGGGCACCTGGACGAGCAGTACTTC. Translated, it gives CASSEGGHLDEQYF.

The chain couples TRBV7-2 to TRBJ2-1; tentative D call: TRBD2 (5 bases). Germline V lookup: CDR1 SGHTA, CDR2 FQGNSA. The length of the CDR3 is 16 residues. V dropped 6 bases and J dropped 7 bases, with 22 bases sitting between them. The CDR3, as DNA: TGTGCCAGCAGTTTAACCCTTAGGGAGCGGAGGAATGAGCAGTTCTTC. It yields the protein CASSLTLRERRNEQFF.

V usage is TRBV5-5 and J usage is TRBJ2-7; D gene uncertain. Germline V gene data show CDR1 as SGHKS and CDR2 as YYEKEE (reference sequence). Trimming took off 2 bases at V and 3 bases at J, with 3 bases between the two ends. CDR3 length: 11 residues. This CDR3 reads CASSFLYEQYF. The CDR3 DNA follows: TGTGCCAGCAGCTTCCTCTACGAGCAGTACTTC.

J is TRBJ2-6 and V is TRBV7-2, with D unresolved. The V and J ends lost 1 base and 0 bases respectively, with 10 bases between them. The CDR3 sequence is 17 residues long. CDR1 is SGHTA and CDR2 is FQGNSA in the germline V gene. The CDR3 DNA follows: TGTGCCAGCAGCTTAGATGAGGCGAGCTCTGGGGCCAACGTCCTGACTTTC. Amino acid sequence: CASSLDEASSGANVLTF. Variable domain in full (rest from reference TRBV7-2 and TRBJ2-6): GAGVSQSPSNKVTEKGKDVELRCDPISGHTALYWYRQSLGQGLEFLIYFQGNSAPDKSGLPSDRFSAERTGGSVSTLTIQRTQQEDSAVYLCASSLDEASSGANVLTFGAGSRLTVL.

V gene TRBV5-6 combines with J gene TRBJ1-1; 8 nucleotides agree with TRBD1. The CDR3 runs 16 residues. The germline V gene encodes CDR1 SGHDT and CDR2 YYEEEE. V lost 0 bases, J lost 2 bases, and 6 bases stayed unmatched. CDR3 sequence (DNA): TGTGCCAGCAGCTTGGAGGGAGACAGGGGAAACACTGAAGCTTTCTTT. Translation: CASSLEGDRGNTEAFF.

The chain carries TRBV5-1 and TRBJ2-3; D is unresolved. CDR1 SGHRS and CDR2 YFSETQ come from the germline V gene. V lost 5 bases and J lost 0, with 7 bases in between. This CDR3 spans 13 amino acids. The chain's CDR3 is CASRSLSTDTQYF. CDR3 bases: TGCGCCAGCAGGAGCCTAAGCACAGATACGCAGTATTTT.

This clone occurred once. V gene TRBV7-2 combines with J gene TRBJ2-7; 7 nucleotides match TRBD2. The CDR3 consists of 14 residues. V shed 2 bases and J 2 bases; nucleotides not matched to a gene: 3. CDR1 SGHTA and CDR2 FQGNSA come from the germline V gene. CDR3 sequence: CASSLLADTYEQYF. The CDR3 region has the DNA TGTGCCAGCAGCTTACTAGCGGATACCTACGAGCAGTACTTC.

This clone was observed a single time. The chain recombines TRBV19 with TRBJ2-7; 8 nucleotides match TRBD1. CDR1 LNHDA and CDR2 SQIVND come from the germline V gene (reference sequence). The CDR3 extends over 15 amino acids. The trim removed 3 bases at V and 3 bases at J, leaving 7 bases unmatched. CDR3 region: CASSMFPGQVYEQYF. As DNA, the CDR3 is TGTGCCAGTAGTATGTTCCCGGGACAGGTCTACGAGCAGTACTTC.

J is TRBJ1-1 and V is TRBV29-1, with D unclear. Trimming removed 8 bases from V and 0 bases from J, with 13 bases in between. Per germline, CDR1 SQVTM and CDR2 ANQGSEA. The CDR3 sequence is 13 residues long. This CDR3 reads CSPVRKLNTEAFF. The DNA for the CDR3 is TGCAGCCCTGTGCGAAAGCTGAACACTGAAGCTTTCTTT.

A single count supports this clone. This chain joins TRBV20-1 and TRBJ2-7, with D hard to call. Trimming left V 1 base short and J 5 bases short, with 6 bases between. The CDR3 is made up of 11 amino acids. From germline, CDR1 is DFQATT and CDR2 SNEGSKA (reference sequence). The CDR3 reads CSARAGDEQYF. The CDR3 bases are TGCAGTGCTAGAGCGGGTGACGAGCAGTACTTC.

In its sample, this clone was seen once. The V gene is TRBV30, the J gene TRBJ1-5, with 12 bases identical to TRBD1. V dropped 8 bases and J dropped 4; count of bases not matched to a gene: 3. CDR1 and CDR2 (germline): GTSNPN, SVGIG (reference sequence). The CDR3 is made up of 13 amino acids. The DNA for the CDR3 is TGTGCCGGGGGACAGGGGGCGAATCAGCCCCAGCATTTT. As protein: CAGGQGANQPQHF.

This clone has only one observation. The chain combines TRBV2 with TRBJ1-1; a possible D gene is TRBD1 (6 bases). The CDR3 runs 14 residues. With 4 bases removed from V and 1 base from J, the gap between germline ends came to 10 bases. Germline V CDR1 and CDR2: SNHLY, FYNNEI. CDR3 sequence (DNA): TGTGCCAGCAGTGGGACAGCCGAGAACACTGAAGCTTTCTTT. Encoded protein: CASSGTAENTEAFF.

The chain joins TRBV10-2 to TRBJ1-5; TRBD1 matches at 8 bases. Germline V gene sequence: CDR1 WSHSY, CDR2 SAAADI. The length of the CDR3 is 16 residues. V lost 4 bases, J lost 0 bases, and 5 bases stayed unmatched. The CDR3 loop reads CASSAGQGHSNQPQHF. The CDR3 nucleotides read TGCGCCAGCAGTGCCGGACAGGGACATAGCAATCAGCCCCAGCATTTT.

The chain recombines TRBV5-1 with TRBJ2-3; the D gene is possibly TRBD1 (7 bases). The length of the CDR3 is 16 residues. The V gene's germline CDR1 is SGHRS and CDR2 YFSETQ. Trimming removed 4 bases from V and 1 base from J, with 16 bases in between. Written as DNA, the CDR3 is TGCGCCAGCAGCGTTCAGGGGGACTTTGGCACAGATACGCAGTATTTT. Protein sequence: CASSVQGDFGTDTQYF.

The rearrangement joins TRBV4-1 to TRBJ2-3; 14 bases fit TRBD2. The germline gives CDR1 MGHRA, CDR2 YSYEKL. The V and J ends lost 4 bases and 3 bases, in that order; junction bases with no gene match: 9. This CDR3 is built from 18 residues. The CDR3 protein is CASSLSGTSGRATDTQYF. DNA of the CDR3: TGCGCCAGCAGCCTCTCTGGGACTAGCGGGAGAGCGACAGATACGCAGTATTTT.